Following are 8 T cell receptor beta chains from one sample sequenced in a study of T cells in Graves' hyperthyroidism and ophthalmopathy. Amplified TCR beta CDR3 regions came from RNA transcripts. In the first-round RT-PCR of the TCR CDR3, the HTBI primer set was used. TCRdb analysed the multiplex PCR reads with MiXCR anew, one entry per CDR3 protein. The sample lists over 250,000 distinct CDR3 sequences; around 25% were seen once. The specimen was blood. These receptor sequences come from a man aged 40-55 years with Graves' hyperthyroidism that later progressed to Graves' ophthalmopathy.

The chain joins TRBV11-3 to TRBJ2-5; TRBD2 matches 9 bases. CDR1 and CDR2 (germline): SGHNT, YENEEA. V lost 0 bases to trimming and J lost 5 bases; unmatched junction nucleotides: 7. The CDR3 is made up of 16 amino acids. CDR3 nucleotides: TGTGCCAGCAGCTTAGAGGGAGCGGGAGGTACGGAGACCCAGTACTTC. Translation: CASSLEGAGGTETQYF.

This clonotype came up many times. V gene TRBV4-1 combines with J gene TRBJ2-7, with 9 bases matching TRBD2. The CDR3 loop spans 14 amino acids. Germline assignment: CDR1 MGHRA and CDR2 YSYEKL. V was pared by 3 bases and J by 2 bases, with 2 bases of the junction left unmatched. This CDR3 is CASSQGLATYEQYF. The CDR3 bases are TGCGCCAGCAGCCAGGGACTAGCCACCTACGAGCAGTACTTC.

This clonotype was counted at least ten times. The chain recombines TRBV4-3 with TRBJ1-1, with a weak D call TRBD1 (5 bases). With 0 bases removed from V and 8 bases from J, the gap between germline ends came to 19 bases. The CDR3 contains 16 residues. Germline assignment: CDR1 LGHNA and CDR2 YSLEER. The CDR3 sequence: CASSQEMGEVYGEAFF. Here the CDR3 DNA reads TGCGCCAGCAGCCAAGAAATGGGGGAAGTATACGGCGAAGCTTTCTTT.

This clonotype was seen ten or more times. The chain carries TRBV27 and TRBJ1-5; D is uncertain. CDR1 and CDR2 from the germline V gene are MNHEY and SMNVEV (reference sequence). CDR3 length: 13 residues. V dropped 6 bases and J dropped 15 bases, with 21 bases sitting between them. CDR3 amino acids: CASSPGEYFSMHF. The CDR3 region has the DNA TGTGCCAGCAGCCCCGGGGAGTATTTTAGCATGCATTTT.

The chain uses TRBV6-1 and TRBJ2-4; D unclear. The CDR3 is 14 amino acids. Trimming removed 7 bases at V and 0 bases at J, with 10 bases between. In germline, CDR1 is MNHNS, CDR2 SASEGT. The CDR3 DNA follows: TGTGCCAGCATTCCGACTGGAGCCAAAAACATTCAGTACTTC. The encoded protein is CASIPTGAKNIQYF.

The chain recombines TRBV20-1 with TRBJ2-2, with a weak D call TRBD2 (6 bases). V was cut by 3 bases and J by 4 bases, with 12 bases left in between. Germline V gene sequence: CDR1 DFQATT, CDR2 SNEGSKA (reference sequence). The CDR3 is 14 amino acids. The CDR3 region is CSASGSRVTGELFF. CDR3 DNA sequence: TGCAGTGCTAGCGGGAGCAGGGTCACCGGGGAGCTGTTTTTT.

In this sample, this clonotype turned up many times. This chain connects TRBV12-3 or TRBV12-4 to TRBJ1-1; D gene unclear. The CDR3 spans 10 residues. Deletions cut 6 bases from V and 9 bases from J, with 8 bases between. CDR3 in amino acids: CASSHGKAFF. The CDR3 DNA is TGTGCCAGCAGCCACGGTAAAGCTTTCTTT.

The table lists this clonotype with many counts. The rearrangement links TRBV12-3 or TRBV12-4 to TRBJ1-2, with a tentative D call TRBD1 (5 bases). Trimming took 5 bases from V and 7 from J, leaving 17 bases between them. This CDR3 contains 14 residues. The chain's CDR3 is CASSRKGWVAGYTF. As DNA, the CDR3 is TGTGCCAGCAGTCGTAAGGGGTGGGTTGCTGGCTACACCTTC.